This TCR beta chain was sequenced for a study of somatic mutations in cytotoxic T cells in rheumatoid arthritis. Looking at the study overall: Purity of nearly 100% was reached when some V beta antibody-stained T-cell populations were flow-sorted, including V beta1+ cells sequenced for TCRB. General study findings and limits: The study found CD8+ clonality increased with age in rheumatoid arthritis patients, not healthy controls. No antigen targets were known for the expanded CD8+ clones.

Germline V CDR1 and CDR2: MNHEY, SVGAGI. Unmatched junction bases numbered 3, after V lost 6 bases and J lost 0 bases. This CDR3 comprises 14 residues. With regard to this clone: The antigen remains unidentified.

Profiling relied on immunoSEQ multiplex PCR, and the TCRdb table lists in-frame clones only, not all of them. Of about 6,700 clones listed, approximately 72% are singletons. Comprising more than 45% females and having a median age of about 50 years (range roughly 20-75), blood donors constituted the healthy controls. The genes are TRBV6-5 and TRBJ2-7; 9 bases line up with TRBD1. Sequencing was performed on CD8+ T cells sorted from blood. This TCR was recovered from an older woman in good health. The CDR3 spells CASRGTGSSYEQYF. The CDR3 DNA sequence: TGTGCCAGCAGGGGGACAGGGAGCTCCTACGAGCAGTACTTC.